The subject of this entry is one TCR beta chain. Here immunoSEQ multiplex PCR was the method, and the copy in TCRdb shows in-frame clones only, minus some. The sample consists of 3,000 to 4,500 clones, 15% to 20% of them appearing once. Germline V gene lookup returns CDR1 SGHTA and CDR2 FQGNSA. This CDR3 has 16 residues. After removal of 1 base from V and 9 bases from J, the junction contained 6 bases not matched to a gene. These data come from a study of tumour-infiltrating T cells in Burkitt lymphoma. Study-wide background: Repertoire clonality predicted overall and progression-free survival.

The sequenced material came from tumor tissue. The receptor was isolated from a human donor with Burkitt lymphoma. This chain joins TRBV7-2 and TRBJ2-3; 14 bases fit TRBD2. The CDR3 region has the DNA TGTGCCAGCAGCTTAGACGGGACTAGCGGGAGAAACACGCAGTATTTT. Its protein is CASSLDGTSGRNTQYF.